What follows are 26 T cell receptor beta chains derived from one specimen sequenced in a study of shared clonotypes between healthy human individuals. Naive CD8 cells, CD45RO-negative and positively selected for CCR7, excluded terminally differentiated effector memory CD45RA+ cells. Generated by immunoSEQ multiplex PCR, the TCRdb table keeps only in-frame clones and is missing some. The data contain hundreds of thousands of clones, about 95% of them singletons. Sequenced material: naive CD8+ T cells sorted from blood. All receptors come from a woman aged 25-40 years in good health.

The gene calls are TRBV11-2 and TRBJ1-4, with D perhaps matching TRBD1 (5 bases). V lost 5 bases and J 0 bases, leaving 10 bases between the germline ends. The CDR3 has 15 amino acids. Germline-derived CDR1 and CDR2 are SGHAT and FQNNGV. Written as DNA, the CDR3 is TGTGCCAGCAGCCCCCGGGGGGCAACTAATGAAAAACTGTTTTTT. It is translated as CASSPRGATNEKLFF. Using reference TRBV11-2 and TRBJ1-4 for the parts outside the CDR3, the full variable domain is EAGVAQSPRYKIIEKRQSVAFWCNPISGHATLYWYQQILGQGPKLLIQFQNNGVVDDSQLPKDRFSAERLKGVDSTLKIQPAKLEDSAVYLCASSPRGATNEKLFFGSGTQLSVL.

To note about this clone: In the same sample, other DNA sequences code for this CDR3. This rearrangement joins TRBV29-1 to TRBJ1-2; D gene uncertain. Trimming left V 4 bases short and J 2 bases short, with 5 bases between. The CDR3 has 11 residues. CDR1 SQVTM and CDR2 ANQGSEA come from the germline V gene. CDR3 DNA sequence: TGCAGCGTTGTCTCGAACTATGGCTACACCTTC. This encodes CSVVSNYGYTF.

The chain recombines TRBV9 with TRBJ1-2; a weak D match, TRBD1 (6 bases). Trimming removed 0 bases at V and 2 bases at J, with 11 bases between. In germline, CDR1 is SGDLS, CDR2 YYNGEE. There are 15 residues in the CDR3. Here the CDR3 reads CASSVETGPNYGYTF. CDR3 nucleotide sequence: TGTGCCAGCAGCGTAGAGACAGGCCCGAACTATGGCTACACCTTC.

This chain joins TRBV7-6 and TRBJ2-5; 8 bases match TRBD1. The J call may be faulty, since TRBJ2-7 better matches the DNA end. The CDR3 sequence is 14 residues long. Germline loops: CDR1 SGHVS, CDR2 FNYEAQ. CDR3 sequence (DNA): TGTGCCAGCATGCCCGGGACAGGTTCCTACGAGCAGTACTTC. Translated, it gives CASMPGTGSYEQYF.

The V and J genes are TRBV2 and TRBJ1-5, with D unclear. Trimming took 2 bases from V and 0 from J, leaving 26 bases between them. This CDR3 contains 21 residues. Germline-derived CDR1 and CDR2 are SNHLY and FYNNEI. The CDR3 DNA reads as TGTGCCAGCAGTGAAAAGTGGGCAGACCACCTTCTCCTTTATAGCAATCAGCCCCAGCATTTT. It specifies CASSEKWADHLLLYSNQPQHF.

This clone has just one count. The chain carries TRBV19 and TRBJ2-4, with TRBD2 as a possible D gene (6 bases). V lost 5 bases and J 5 bases, leaving 28 bases between the germline ends. This CDR3 comprises 19 residues. The germline gives CDR1 LNHDA, CDR2 SQIVND (reference sequence). DNA of the CDR3: TGTGCCAGTAGTCTCCAGAGGAGGGATAAAACAGGCCTACAAAACATTCAGTACTTC. Translation: CASSLQRRDKTGLQNIQYF.

The chain carries TRBV27 and TRBJ1-5, with D perhaps matching TRBD1 (5 bases). Trimming removed 6 bases from V and 1 base from J, with 22 bases in between. This CDR3 comprises 18 residues. CDR1 is MNHEY, CDR2 SMNVEV, per germline (reference sequence). CDR3 in amino acids: CASRAPLQGGLSNQPQHF. CDR3 bases: TGTGCCAGCAGAGCCCCCCTGCAGGGAGGGTTGAGCAATCAGCCCCAGCATTTT.

The chain employs TRBV10-2 and TRBJ2-3; 10 nucleotides agree with TRBD2. With 3 bases clipped from V and 7 bases from J, the junction kept 13 bases outside the gene matches. This CDR3 is built from 17 residues. CDR1 is WSHSY, CDR2 SAAADI, per germline. The chain's CDR3 is CASSDRLASGSSNTQYF. Written as DNA, the CDR3 is TGCGCCAGCAGTGACCGCTTGGCTAGCGGGAGTTCAAATACGCAGTATTTT.

The chain is built from TRBV7-8 and TRBJ2-2, with no clear D. Germline CDR1 SGHVS, CDR2 FQNEAQ. Trimming took off 4 bases at V and 6 bases at J, with 6 bases between the two ends. The CDR3 sequence is 12 residues long. The CDR3 protein is CASSSKPGELFF. In DNA form, the CDR3 reads TGTGCCAGCAGCTCAAAACCCGGGGAGCTGTTTTTT.

The chain uses TRBV27 and TRBJ1-5, with D unresolved. V gave up 8 bases and J gave up 2 bases, with 7 bases separating them. CDR1 MNHEY and CDR2 SMNVEV come from the germline V gene (reference sequence). This CDR3 has 12 residues. CDR3 nucleotide sequence: TGTGCCAGCGGCCTGGGCAATCAGCCCCAGCATTTT. Its protein is CASGLGNQPQHF.

This chain uses TRBV13 with TRBJ1-1; D is unresolved. Germline V gives CDR1 PRHDT, CDR2 FYEKMQ (reference sequence). This CDR3 contains 14 residues. V lost 0 bases and J lost 5, with 10 bases in between. CDR3 protein: CASSLGPRVTEAFF. In DNA form, the CDR3 reads TGTGCCAGCAGCTTAGGCCCGAGGGTGACTGAAGCTTTCTTT. The full variable domain, its missing parts supplied by reference TRBV13 and TRBJ1-1, is AAGVIQSPRHLIKEKRETATLKCYPIPRHDTVYWYQQGPGQDPQFLISFYEKMQSDKGSIPDRFSAQQFSDYHSELNMSSLELGDSALYFCASSLGPRVTEAFFGQGTRLTVV.

The chain recombines TRBV10-2 with TRBJ2-3, with D tentatively TRBD2 (6 bases). CDR1 is WSHSY and CDR2 is SAAADI in the germline V gene. With 6 bases removed from V and 8 bases from J, the gap between germline ends came to 18 bases. The length of the CDR3 is 14 residues. This chain's CDR3 is CASSGSRGIGTQYF. The CDR3 nucleotides are TGCGCCAGCAGCGGGAGTCGGGGCATCGGTACGCAGTATTTT.

The J gene is TRBJ2-5, the V gene TRBV29-1; unclear D gene. V lost 4 bases, J lost 4 bases, and 13 bases lay in between. Germline V gives CDR1 SQVTM, CDR2 ANQGSEA. The CDR3 is 13 amino acids. The CDR3 nucleotides read TGCAGCGTTGCCGGCGGTAGGTTAGAGACCCAGTACTTC. Protein sequence: CSVAGGRLETQYF.

V and J are TRBV11-2 and TRBJ2-3; D is possibly TRBD2 (5 bases). The germline V and J ends were trimmed by 2 bases and 4 bases, with 13 bases remaining between them. Germline lookup yields CDR1 SGHAT and CDR2 FQNNGV. The CDR3 sequence is 15 residues long. The DNA of the CDR3 is TGTGCCAGCAGCTTACGGGCTAGCCCCGCAGATACGCAGTATTTT. As protein: CASSLRASPADTQYF.

Concerning this clone: Other DNA sequences in the sample encode the same CDR3. The gene calls are TRBV27 and TRBJ2-6; D not resolved. The CDR3 spans 13 residues. The germline V gene encodes CDR1 MNHEY and CDR2 SMNVEV (reference sequence). V lost 2 bases and J lost 3, with 2 bases in between. CDR3 nucleotide sequence: TGTGCCAGCAGTTTAAGTGGGGCCAACGTCCTGACTTTC. Its protein product is CASSLSGANVLTF.

The chain links TRBV7-9 to TRBJ2-5; 9 bases are a match to TRBD2. The J call may be faulty, since TRBJ2-7 better matches the DNA end. Germline values: CDR1 SEHNR, CDR2 FQNEAQ (reference sequence). CDR3 size: 17 residues. The CDR3 sequence is CASSPADSGTSSYEQYF. The CDR3 DNA reads as TGTGCCAGCAGCCCGGCCGACTCCGGGACTAGCAGCTACGAGCAGTACTTC.

The CDR3: CASEPRDRVRLRAEAFF. The CDR3 nucleotides are TGTGCCAGTGAACCCAGGGACAGGGTTCGCCTCAGGGCTGAAGCTTTCTTT. This rearrangement joins TRBV19 to TRBJ1-1; 9 positions match TRBD1. The CDR3 spans 17 residues. Germline V CDR1 and CDR2: LNHDA, SQIVND (reference sequence). Germline trimming cut 8 bases from V and 6 bases from J; bases unmatched to any gene: 19.

J is TRBJ2-5 and V is TRBV11-2; 7 nucleotides match TRBD2. The CDR3 covers 16 residues. Germline V gene data show CDR1 as SGHAT and CDR2 as FQNNGV. Trimming cost V 1 base and J 0 bases; bases outside gene matches: 5. The CDR3: CASSLVPAGYQETQYF. CDR3 in DNA: TGTGCCAGCAGCTTAGTTCCAGCGGGGTACCAAGAGACCCAGTACTTC. The entire variable domain, with the rest obtained from reference TRBV11-2 and TRBJ2-5, is as follows: EAGVAQSPRYKIIEKRQSVAFWCNPISGHATLYWYQQILGQGPKLLIQFQNNGVVDDSQLPKDRFSAERLKGVDSTLKIQPAKLEDSAVYLCASSLVPAGYQETQYFGPGTRLLVL.

This chain joins TRBV5-1 and TRBJ2-7, with D unresolved. This CDR3 spans 11 amino acids. V lost 3 bases and J lost 7, with 8 bases in between. Germline assignment: CDR1 SGHRS and CDR2 YFSETQ. The chain's CDR3 is CASSSSAEQYF. In nucleotides, the CDR3 is TGCGCCAGCAGCTCTTCTGCGGAGCAGTACTTC.

V is TRBV4-1 and J is TRBJ2-6; D possibly uses TRBD1 or TRBD2 (5 bases each). Germline loops: CDR1 MGHRA, CDR2 YSYEKL. Trimming left V 4 bases short and J 0 bases short, with 16 bases between. The CDR3 spans 18 residues. The CDR3 region is CASSLRAGLNSGANVLTF. The CDR3 nucleotides read TGCGCCAGCAGCCTGCGGGCAGGGCTCAACTCTGGGGCCAACGTCCTGACTTTC.

The J gene is TRBJ2-7, the V gene TRBV28, with 8 bases aligning to TRBD1. V trimming: 3 bases; J trimming: 7 bases; junction bases outside the gene matches: 8. The germline V gene has CDR1 MDHEN and CDR2 SYDVKM. The CDR3 is 14 residues long. CDR3 in amino acids: CASSLGRGPGEQYF. CDR3 sequence (DNA): TGTGCCAGCAGTTTGGGCAGGGGGCCGGGGGAGCAGTACTTC.

This clone was counted between two and nine times. This sample includes further DNA sequences coding for the same CDR3. The rearrangement links TRBV5-6 to TRBJ2-7; no definite D call. This CDR3 region has 11 residues. Looked up from germline, CDR1 is SGHDT and CDR2 is YYEEEE. Trimming left V 2 bases short and J 0 bases short, with 0 bases between. CDR3 loop: CASSFSYEQYF. The CDR3 DNA is TGTGCCAGCAGCTTCTCCTACGAGCAGTACTTC. The full variable domain, with the rest looked up from reference TRBV5-6 and TRBJ2-7, is DAGVTQSPTHLIKTRGQQVTLRCSPKSGHDTVSWYQQALGQGPQFIFQYYEEEERQRGNFPDRFSGHQFPNYSSELNVNALLLGDSALYLCASSFSYEQYFGPGTRLTVT.

On this clone: The sample contains more than one DNA sequence encoding this CDR3. CDR3 loop: CASSVVRGLNTEAFF. CDR3 nucleotides: TGTGCCAGCAGCGTAGTACGGGGGTTGAACACTGAAGCTTTCTTT. The J gene is TRBJ1-1, the V gene TRBV9; D is perhaps TRBD1 (5 bases). The germline gives CDR1 SGDLS, CDR2 YYNGEE. The V end lost 0 bases, the J end lost 0 bases, and 9 bases lay between the germline ends. The CDR3 length is 15 residues.

The chain has TRBV4-1 and TRBJ2-7, with TRBD2 matching 8 bases. The germline V gene encodes CDR1 MGHRA and CDR2 YSYEKL. The J segment lost 2 bases and the V segment lost 4 bases, leaving 10 bases of the junction unmatched. There are 16 residues in the CDR3. The CDR3 is CASSPTGLAATYEQYF. CDR3 in DNA: TGCGCCAGCAGCCCAACCGGACTAGCTGCTACCTACGAGCAGTACTTC.

V usage is TRBV27 and J usage is TRBJ1-2; 8 bases map to TRBD1. V was clipped by 4 bases and J by 8 bases; unmatched bases: 6. The CDR3 runs to 13 residues. Germline V gene sequence: CDR1 MNHEY, CDR2 SMNVEV (reference sequence). For the CDR3, the DNA is TGTGCCAGCAGTTCGGACAGGGCTCAGGGCTACACCTTC. It is translated as CASSSDRAQGYTF.

The V call is TRBV6-5, the J call TRBJ2-7, with D possibly matching TRBD1 (5 bases). V lost 2 bases and J 2 bases, leaving 16 bases between the germline ends. Per the germline V gene, CDR1 is MNHEY and CDR2 is SVGAGI. The CDR3 totals 16 residues. The CDR3 loop is CASSYVGVPGPYEQYF. CDR3 DNA: TGTGCCAGCAGTTACGTAGGGGTTCCAGGGCCCTACGAGCAGTACTTC.